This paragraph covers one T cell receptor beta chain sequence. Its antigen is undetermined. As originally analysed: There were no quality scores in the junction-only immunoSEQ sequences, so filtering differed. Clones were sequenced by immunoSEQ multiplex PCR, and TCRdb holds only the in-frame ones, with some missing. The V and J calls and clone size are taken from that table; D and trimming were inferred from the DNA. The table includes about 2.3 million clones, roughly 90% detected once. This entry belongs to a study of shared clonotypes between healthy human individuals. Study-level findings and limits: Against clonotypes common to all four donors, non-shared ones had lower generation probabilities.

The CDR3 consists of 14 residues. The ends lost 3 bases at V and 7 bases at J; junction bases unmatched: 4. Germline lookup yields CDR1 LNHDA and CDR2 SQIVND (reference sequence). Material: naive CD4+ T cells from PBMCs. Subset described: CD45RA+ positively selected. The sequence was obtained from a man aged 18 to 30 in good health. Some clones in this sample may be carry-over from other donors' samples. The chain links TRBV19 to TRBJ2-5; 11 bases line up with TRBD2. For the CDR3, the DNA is TGTGCCAGTAGTATTACTAGCGGGAGTTGGACCCAGTACTTC. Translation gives CASSITSGSWTQYF. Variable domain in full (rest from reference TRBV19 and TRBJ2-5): DGGITQSPKYLFRKEGQNVTLSCEQNLNHDAMYWYRQDPGQGLRLIYYSQIVNDFQKGDIAEGYSVSREKKESFPLTVTSAQKNPTAFYLCASSITSGSWTQYFGPGTRLLVL.